This section outlines one T cell receptor beta chain sequence together with its context. The record originates from a study of blood T cell repertoires in COVID-19. V was pared by 6 bases and J by 6 bases, with 7 bases of the junction left unmatched. The CDR3 has 14 amino acids. Germline V CDR1 and CDR2: MGHDK, SYGVNS. Per the authors' pipeline: Amplification with reference gene primers provided the estimates of nucleated cell counts. The assay was immunoSEQ multiplex PCR, and TCRdb's table has in-frame clones only and misses some. D and trimming were read from the DNA, whereas the V and J calls and clone size are those reported in that table. The data hold 100,000 or so clones, with 65% to 90% observed a single time.

The source is a man aged 50-60 years with acute or convalescent COVID-19. The V gene is TRBV25-1, the J gene TRBJ2-5; 10 bases line up with TRBD1. The sample consisted of peripheral blood. Written as DNA, the CDR3 is TGTGCCAGCAGCAAGCCGGGACAGGGGCAGACCCAGTACTTC. This gives the protein CASSKPGQGQTQYF.